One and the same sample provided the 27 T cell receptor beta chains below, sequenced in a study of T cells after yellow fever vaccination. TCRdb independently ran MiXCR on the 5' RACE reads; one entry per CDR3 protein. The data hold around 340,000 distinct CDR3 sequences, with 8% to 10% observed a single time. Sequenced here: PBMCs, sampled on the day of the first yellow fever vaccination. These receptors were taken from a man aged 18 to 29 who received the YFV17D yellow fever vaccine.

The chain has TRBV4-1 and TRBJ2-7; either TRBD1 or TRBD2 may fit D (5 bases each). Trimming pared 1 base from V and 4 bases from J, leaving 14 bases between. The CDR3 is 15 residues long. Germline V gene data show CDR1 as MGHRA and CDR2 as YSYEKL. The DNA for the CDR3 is TGCGCCAGCAGCCAAGTTTCGGCAGGGAGTTACGAGCAGTACTTC. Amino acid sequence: CASSQVSAGSYEQYF.

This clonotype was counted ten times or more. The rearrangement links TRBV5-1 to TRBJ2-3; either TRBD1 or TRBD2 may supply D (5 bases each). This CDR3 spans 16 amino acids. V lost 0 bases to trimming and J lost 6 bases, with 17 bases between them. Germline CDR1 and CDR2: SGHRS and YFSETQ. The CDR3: CASSLADGARWDTQYF. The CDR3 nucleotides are TGCGCCAGCAGCTTGGCCGACGGGGCCCGGTGGGATACGCAGTATTTT.

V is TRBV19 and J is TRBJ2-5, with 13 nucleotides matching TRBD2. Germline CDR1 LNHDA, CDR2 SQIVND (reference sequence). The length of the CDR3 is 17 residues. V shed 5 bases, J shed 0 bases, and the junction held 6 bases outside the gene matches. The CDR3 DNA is TGTGCCAGTAGTCCCGGACTAGCGGGGGTTCACCAAGAGACCCAGTACTTC. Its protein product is CASSPGLAGVHQETQYF.

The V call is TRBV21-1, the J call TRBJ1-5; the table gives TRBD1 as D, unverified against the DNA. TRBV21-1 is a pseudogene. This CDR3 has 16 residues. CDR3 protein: CASSKRGGEPHQPQHF. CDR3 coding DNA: TGTGCCAGCAGCAAAAGGGGGGGCGAACCTCATCAGCCCCAGCATTTT.

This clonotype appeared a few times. The CDR3 coding sequence is TGCAGCGTTCGACTACCCGGGACCCATAATGAAAAACTGTTTTTT. Residues: CSVRLPGTHNEKLFF. The chain recombines TRBV29-1 with TRBJ1-4, with D possibly TRBD1 on 5 matching bases. With 5 bases removed from V and 4 bases from J, the gap between germline ends came to 17 bases. This CDR3 has 15 residues. CDR1 is SQVTM and CDR2 is ANQGSEA in the germline V gene.

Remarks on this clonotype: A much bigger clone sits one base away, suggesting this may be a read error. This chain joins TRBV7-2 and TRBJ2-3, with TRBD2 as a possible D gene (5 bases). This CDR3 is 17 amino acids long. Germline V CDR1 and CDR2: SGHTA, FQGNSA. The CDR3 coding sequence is TGTGCCAGCAGCTTATTTGCTTCAGCGGCCTCCACAGATACGCGGTATTTT. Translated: CASSLFASAASTDTRYF.

CDR3: CASSLLQLALDTQYF. The CDR3 nucleotides are TGTGCCAGCAGCTTACTACAACTAGCCCTAGATACGCAGTATTTT. The V and J genes are TRBV7-9 and TRBJ2-3; D is possibly TRBD2 (6 bases). Germline CDR1 is SEHNR and CDR2 is FQNEAQ (reference sequence). This CDR3 is 15 amino acids long. Trimming took 2 bases from V and 5 from J, leaving 14 bases between them.

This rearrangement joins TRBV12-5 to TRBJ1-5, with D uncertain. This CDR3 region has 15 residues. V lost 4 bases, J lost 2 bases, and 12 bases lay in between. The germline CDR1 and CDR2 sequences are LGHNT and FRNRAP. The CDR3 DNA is TGTGCTAGTGGTTACGGGGAATCTGGCAATCAGCCCCAGCATTTT. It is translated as CASGYGESGNQPQHF.

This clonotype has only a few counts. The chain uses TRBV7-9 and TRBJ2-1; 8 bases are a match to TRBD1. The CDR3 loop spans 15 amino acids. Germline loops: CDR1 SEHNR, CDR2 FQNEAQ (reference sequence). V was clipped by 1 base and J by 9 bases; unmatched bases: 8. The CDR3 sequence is CASSLGRTGPGEQFF. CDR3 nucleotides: TGTGCCAGCAGCTTAGGCCGGACAGGGCCTGGTGAGCAGTTCTTC.

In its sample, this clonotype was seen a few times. Written as DNA, the CDR3 is TGCGCCAGCAGCTTGGGAGTGGGACAGCCTACAGATACGCAGTATTTT. It yields the protein CASSLGVGQPTDTQYF. The rearrangement links TRBV5-1 to TRBJ2-3; 7 nucleotides line up with TRBD1. The trim removed 0 bases at V and 3 bases at J, leaving 7 bases unmatched. CDR1 and CDR2 (germline): SGHRS, YFSETQ. The CDR3 runs 16 residues.

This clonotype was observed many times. This CDR3 reads CASSLALKETQYF. CDR3 sequence (DNA): TGTGCCAGCAGCCTCGCCCTTAAAGAGACCCAGTACTTC. The chain carries TRBV7-2 and TRBJ2-5; D is ambiguous. From germline, CDR1 is SGHTA and CDR2 FQGNSA. The CDR3 has 13 residues. V was cut by 5 bases and J by 3 bases, with 10 bases left in between.

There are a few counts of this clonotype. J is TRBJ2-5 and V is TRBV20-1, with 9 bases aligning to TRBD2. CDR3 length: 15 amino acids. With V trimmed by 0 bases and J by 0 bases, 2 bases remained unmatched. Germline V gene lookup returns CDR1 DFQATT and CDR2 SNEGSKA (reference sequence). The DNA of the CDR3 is TGCAGTGCTAGAGATCAGCGGGGGGACCAAGAGACCCAGTACTTC. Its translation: CSARDQRGDQETQYF.

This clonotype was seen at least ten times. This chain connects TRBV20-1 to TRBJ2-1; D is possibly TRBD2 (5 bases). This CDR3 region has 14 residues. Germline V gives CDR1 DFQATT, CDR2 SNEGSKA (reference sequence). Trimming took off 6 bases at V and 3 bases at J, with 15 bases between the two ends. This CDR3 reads CSAQSGSVYNEQFF. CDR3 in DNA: TGCAGTGCCCAGAGCGGTAGCGTCTACAATGAGCAGTTCTTC.

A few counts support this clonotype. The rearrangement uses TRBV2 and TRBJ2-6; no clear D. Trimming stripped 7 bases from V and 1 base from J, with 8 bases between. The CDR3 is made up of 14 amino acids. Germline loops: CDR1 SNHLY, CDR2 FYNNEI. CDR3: CASTAESGANVLTF. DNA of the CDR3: TGTGCCAGCACTGCGGAATCTGGGGCCAACGTCCTGACTTTC.

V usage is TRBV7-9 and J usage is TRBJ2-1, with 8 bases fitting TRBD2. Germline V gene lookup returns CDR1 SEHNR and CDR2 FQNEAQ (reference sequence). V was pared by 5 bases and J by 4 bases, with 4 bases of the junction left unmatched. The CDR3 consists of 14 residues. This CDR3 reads CASSQAGEYNEQFF. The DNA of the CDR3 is TGTGCCAGCAGCCAAGCGGGGGAGTACAATGAGCAGTTCTTC.

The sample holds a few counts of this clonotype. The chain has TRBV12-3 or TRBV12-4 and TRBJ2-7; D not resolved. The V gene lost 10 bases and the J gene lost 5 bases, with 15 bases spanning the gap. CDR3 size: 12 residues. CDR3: CATAALPDEQYF. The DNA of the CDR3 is TGTGCCACCGCGGCGCTCCCGGACGAGCAGTACTTC.

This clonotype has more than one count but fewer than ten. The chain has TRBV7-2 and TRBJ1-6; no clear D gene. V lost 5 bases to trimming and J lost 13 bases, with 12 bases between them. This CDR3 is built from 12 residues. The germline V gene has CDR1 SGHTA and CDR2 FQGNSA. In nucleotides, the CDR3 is TGTGCCAGCAGCCTCCGGATGGCGCCCCTCCACTTT. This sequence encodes CASSLRMAPLHF.

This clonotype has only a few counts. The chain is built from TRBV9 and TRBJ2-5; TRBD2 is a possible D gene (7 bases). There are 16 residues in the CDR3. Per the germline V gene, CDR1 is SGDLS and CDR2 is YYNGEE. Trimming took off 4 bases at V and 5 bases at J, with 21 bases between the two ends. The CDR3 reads CASSRGAGAVFETQYF. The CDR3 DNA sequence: TGTGCCAGCAGCCGCGGGGCGGGGGCAGTTTTTGAGACCCAGTACTTC.

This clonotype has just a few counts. The CDR3 DNA follows: TGTGCCAGCAGTGAGACAGGGACCACTGAAGCTTTCTTT. Its protein is CASSETGTTEAFF. The chain joins TRBV27 to TRBJ1-1, with 7 bases identical to TRBD1. The CDR3 is 13 amino acids. V shed 5 bases and J 4 bases; nucleotides not matched to a gene: 4. CDR1 and CDR2 from the germline V gene are MNHEY and SMNVEV (reference sequence).

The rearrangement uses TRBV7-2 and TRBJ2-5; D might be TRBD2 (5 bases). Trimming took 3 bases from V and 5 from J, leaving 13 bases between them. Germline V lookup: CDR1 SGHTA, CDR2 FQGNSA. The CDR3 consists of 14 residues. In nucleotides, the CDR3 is TGTGCCAGCAGCTTTTCGGGGTGGTGGGAGACCCAGTACTTC. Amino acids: CASSFSGWWETQYF.

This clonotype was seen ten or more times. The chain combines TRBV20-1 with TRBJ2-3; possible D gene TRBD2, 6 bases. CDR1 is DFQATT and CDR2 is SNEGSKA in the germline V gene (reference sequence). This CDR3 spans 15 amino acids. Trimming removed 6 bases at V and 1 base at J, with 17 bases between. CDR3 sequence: CSADPLASGTDTQYF. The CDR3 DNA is TGCAGTGCCGACCCCCTAGCGTCCGGCACAGATACGCAGTATTTT.

The chain's CDR3 is CASSQDLAVGILVQTGFTGELFF. The CDR3 DNA follows: TGCGCCAGCAGCCAAGATCTTGCTGTGGGCATTCTGGTTCAGACAGGTTTCACCGGGGAGCTGTTTTTT. The chain carries TRBV4-1 and TRBJ2-2, with D perhaps TRBD1 (6 bases). The CDR3 loop spans 23 amino acids. V dropped 0 bases and J dropped 4 bases, with 33 bases sitting between them. Germline V gene data show CDR1 as MGHRA and CDR2 as YSYEKL.

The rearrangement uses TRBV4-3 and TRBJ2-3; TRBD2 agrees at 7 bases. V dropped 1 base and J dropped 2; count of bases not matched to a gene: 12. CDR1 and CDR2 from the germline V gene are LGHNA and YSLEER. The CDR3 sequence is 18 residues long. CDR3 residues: CASSQGSAGAYNTDTQYF. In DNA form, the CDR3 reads TGCGCCAGCAGCCAAGGGTCGGCGGGAGCTTATAACACAGATACGCAGTATTTT.

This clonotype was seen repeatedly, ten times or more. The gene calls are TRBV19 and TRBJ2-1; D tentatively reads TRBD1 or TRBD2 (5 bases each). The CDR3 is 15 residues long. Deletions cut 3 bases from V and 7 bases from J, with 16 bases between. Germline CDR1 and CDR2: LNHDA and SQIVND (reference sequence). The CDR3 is CASSIGTLYTNEQFF. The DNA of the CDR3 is TGTGCCAGTAGTATTGGGACCCTCTACACTAATGAGCAGTTCTTC.

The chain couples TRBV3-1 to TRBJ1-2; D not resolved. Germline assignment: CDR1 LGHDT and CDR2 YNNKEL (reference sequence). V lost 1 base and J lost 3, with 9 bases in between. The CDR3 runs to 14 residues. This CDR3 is CASSQGGRYYGYTF. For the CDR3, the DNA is TGTGCCAGCAGCCAAGGAGGACGGTACTATGGCTACACCTTC.

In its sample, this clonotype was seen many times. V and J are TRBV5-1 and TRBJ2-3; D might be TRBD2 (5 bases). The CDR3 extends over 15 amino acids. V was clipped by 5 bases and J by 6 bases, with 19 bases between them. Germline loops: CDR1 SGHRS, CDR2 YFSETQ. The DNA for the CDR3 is TGCGCCAGCAGAACCCTAGCCGGGGTTGCGGATACGCAGTATTTT. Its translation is CASRTLAGVADTQYF.

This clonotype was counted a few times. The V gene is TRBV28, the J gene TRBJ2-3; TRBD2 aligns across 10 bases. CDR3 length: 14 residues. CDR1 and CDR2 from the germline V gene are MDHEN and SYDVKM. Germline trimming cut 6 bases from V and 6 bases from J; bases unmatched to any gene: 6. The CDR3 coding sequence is TGTGCCAGCAGCCTAGCGGGGGCGTGGGATACGCAGTATTTT. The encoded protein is CASSLAGAWDTQYF.